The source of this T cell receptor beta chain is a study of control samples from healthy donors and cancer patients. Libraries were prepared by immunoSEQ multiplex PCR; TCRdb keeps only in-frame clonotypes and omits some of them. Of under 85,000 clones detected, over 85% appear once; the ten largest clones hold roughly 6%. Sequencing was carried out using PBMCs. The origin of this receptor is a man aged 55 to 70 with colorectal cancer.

In DNA form, the CDR3 reads TGTGCCAGCAGCTACAGGACTCCAGGCGCGAACACCGGGGAGCTGTTTTTT. This gives the protein CASSYRTPGANTGELFF. This chain joins TRBV7-9 and TRBJ2-2; D may match TRBD1 or TRBD2 (5 bases each). Trimming removed 4 bases from V and 0 bases from J, with 15 bases in between. Germline V lookup: CDR1 SEHNR, CDR2 FQNEAQ (reference sequence). The CDR3 is made up of 17 amino acids.